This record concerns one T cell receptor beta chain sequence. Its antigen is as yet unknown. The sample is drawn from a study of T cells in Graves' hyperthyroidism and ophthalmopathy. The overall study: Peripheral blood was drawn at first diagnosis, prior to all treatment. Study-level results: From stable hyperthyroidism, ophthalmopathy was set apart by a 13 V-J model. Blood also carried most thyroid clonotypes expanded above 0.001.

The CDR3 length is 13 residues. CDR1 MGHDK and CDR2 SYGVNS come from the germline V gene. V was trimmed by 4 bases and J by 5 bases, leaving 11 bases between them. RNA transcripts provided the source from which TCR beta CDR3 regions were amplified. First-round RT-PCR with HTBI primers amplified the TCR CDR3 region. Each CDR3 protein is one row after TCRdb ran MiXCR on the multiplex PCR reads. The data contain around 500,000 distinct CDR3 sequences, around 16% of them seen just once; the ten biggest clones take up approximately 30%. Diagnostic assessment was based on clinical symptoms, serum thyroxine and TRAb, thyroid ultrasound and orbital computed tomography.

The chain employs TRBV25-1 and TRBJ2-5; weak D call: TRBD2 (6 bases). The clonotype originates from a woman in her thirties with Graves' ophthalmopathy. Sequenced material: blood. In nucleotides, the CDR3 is TGTGCCAGCAGTGGACTAGTGCGGGAGACCCAGTACTTC. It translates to CASSGLVRETQYF. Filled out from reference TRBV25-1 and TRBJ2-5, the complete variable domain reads EADIYQTPRYLVIGTGKKITLECSQTMGHDKMYWYQQDPGMELHLIHYSYGVNSTEKGDLSSESTVSRIRTEHFPLTLESARPSHTSQYLCASSGLVRETQYFGPGTRLLVL.